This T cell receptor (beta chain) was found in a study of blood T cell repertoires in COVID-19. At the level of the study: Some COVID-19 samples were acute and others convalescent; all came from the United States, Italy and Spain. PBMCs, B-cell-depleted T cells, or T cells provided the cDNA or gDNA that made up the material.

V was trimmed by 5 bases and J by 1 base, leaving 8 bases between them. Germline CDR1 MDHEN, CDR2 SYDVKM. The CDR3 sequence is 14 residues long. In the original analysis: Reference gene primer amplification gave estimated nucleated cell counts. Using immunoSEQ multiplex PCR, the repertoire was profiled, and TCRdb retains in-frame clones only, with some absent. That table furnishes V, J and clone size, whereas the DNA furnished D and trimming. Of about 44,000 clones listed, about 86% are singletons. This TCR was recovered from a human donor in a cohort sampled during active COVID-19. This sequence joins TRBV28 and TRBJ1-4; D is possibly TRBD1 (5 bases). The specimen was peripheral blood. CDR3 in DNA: TGTGCCAGCAGTCAGACAGAAACTAATGAAAAACTGTTTTTT. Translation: CASSQTETNEKLFF.